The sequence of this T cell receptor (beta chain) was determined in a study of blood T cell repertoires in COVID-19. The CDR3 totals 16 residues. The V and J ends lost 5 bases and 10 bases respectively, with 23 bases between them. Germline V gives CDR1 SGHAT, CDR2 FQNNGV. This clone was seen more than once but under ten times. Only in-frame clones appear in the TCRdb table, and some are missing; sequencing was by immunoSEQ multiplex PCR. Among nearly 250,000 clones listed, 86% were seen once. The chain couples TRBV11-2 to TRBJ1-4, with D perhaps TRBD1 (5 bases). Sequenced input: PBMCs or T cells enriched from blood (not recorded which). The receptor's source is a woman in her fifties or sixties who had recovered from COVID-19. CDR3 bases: TGTGCCAGCAGCCCCGAGCCCGGGACGGGGGGAAGAAAACTGTTTTTT. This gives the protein CASSPEPGTGGRKLFF.